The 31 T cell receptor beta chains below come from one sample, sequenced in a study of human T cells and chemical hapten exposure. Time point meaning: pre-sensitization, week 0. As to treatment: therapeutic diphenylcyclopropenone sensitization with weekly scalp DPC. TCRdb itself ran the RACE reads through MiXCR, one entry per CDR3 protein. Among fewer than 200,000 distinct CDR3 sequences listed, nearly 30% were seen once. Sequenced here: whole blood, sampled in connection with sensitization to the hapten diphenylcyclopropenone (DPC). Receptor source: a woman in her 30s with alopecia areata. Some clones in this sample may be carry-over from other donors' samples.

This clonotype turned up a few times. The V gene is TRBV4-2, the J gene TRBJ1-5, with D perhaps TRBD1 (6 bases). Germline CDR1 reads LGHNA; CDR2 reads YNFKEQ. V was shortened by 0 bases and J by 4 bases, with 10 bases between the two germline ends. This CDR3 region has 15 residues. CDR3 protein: CASSQDHQGNQPQHF. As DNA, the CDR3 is TGTGCCAGCAGCCAAGATCATCAGGGGAATCAGCCCCAGCATTTT.

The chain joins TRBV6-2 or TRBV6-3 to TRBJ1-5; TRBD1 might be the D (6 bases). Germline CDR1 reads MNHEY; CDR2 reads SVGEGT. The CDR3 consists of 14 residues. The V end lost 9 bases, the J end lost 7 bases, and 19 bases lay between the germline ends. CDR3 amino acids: CASSTSGQSQPQHF. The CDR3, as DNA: TGTGCCAGTTCCACTTCAGGACAGTCCCAGCCCCAGCATTTT.

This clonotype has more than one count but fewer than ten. CDR3 region: CSVATVRNTGELFF. The CDR3 DNA follows: TGCAGCGTTGCGACAGTCAGGAACACCGGGGAGCTGTTTTTT. The chain is built from TRBV29-1 and TRBJ2-2, with a weak D call TRBD1 (5 bases). CDR1 is SQVTM and CDR2 is ANQGSEA in the germline V gene. V was shortened by 4 bases and J by 1 base, with 10 bases between the two germline ends. The CDR3 spans 14 residues.

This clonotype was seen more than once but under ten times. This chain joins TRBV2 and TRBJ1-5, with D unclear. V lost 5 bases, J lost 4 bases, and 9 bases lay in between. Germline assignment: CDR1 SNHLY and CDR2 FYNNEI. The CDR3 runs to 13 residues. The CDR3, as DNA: TGTGCCAGCAGTACTAGGGTAAATCAGCCCCAGCATTTT. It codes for CASSTRVNQPQHF. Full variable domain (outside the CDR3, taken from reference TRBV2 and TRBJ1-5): EPEVTQTPSHQVTQMGQEVILRCVPISNHLYFYWYRQILGQKVEFLVSFYNNEISEKSEIFDDQFSVERPDGSNFTLKIRSTKLEDSAMYFCASSTRVNQPQHFGDGTRLSIL.

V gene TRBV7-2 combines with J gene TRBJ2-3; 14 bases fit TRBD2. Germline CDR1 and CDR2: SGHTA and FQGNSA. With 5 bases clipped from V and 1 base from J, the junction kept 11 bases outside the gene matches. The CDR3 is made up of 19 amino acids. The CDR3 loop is CASSPPPGLAGVGTDTQYF. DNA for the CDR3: TGTGCCAGCAGCCCACCTCCGGGACTAGCGGGGGTGGGCACAGATACGCAGTATTTT.

CDR3: CASSTSTLANYGYTF. In nucleotides, the CDR3 is TGTGCCAGCAGCACTTCCACCTTGGCTAACTATGGCTACACCTTC. The chain employs TRBV3-1 and TRBJ1-2; D remains ambiguous. Trimming took off 5 bases at V and 0 bases at J, with 13 bases between the two ends. The CDR3 length is 15 residues. Germline values: CDR1 LGHDT, CDR2 YNNKEL (reference sequence). Based on the CDR3 plus reference TRBV3-1 and TRBJ1-2, the full variable domain is DTAVSQTPKYLVTQMGNDKSIKCEQNLGHDTMYWYKQDSKKFLKIMFSYNNKELIINETVPNRFSPKSPDKAHLNLHINSLELGDSAVYFCASSTSTLANYGYTFGSGTRLTVV.

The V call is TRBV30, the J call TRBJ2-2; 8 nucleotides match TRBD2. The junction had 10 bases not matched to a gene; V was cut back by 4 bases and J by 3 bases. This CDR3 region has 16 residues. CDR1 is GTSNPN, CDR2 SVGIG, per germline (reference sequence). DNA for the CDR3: TGTGCCTGGAAAATCGGGCTAGCGGGCTACACCGGGGAGCTGTTTTTT. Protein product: CAWKIGLAGYTGELFF.

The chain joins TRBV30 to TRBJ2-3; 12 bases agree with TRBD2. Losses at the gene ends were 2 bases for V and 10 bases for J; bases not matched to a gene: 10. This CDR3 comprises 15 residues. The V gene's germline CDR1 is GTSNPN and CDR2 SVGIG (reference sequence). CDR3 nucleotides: TGTGCCTGGAGTCCTGACCTAGCGGGAGGGCCATCGCAGTATTTT. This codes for CAWSPDLAGGPSQYF. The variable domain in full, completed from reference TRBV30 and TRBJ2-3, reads SQTIHQWPATLVQPVGSPLSLECTVEGTSNPNLYWYRQAAGRGLQLLFYSVGIGQISSEVPQNLSASRPQDRQFILSSKKLLLSDSGFYLCAWSPDLAGGPSQYFGPGTRLTVL.

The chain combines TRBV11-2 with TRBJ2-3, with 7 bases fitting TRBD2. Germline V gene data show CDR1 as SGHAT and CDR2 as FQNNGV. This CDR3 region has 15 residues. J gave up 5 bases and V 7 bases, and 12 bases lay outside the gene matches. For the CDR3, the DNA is TGTGCCAGCAACCCGACTAGCTGGAGTGGAGATACGCAGTATTTT. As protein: CASNPTSWSGDTQYF. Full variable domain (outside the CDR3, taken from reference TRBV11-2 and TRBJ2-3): EAGVAQSPRYKIIEKRQSVAFWCNPISGHATLYWYQQILGQGPKLLIQFQNNGVVDDSQLPKDRFSAERLKGVDSTLKIQPAKLEDSAVYLCASNPTSWSGDTQYFGPGTRLTVL.

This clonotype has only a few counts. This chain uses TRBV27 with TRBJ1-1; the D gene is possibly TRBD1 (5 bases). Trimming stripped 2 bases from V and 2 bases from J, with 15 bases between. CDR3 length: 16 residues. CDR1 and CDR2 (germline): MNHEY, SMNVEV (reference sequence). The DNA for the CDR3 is TGTGCCAGCAGTTTAAACAGGTTCGGCAGAAACACTGAAGCTTTCTTT. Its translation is CASSLNRFGRNTEAFF.

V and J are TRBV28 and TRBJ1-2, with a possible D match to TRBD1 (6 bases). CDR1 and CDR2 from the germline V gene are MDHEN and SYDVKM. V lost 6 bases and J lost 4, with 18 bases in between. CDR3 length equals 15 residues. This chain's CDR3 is CASSRTRGTFYGYTF. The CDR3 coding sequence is TGTGCCAGCAGCCGGACCCGCGGGACATTCTATGGCTACACCTTC.

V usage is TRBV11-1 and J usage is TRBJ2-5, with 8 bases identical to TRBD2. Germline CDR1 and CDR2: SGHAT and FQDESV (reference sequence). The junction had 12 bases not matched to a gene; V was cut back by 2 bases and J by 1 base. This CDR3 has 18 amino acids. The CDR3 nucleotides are TGTGCCAGCAGCTTAAACCTAAGGGTCGCGGGGGGCCAAGAGACCCAGTACTTC. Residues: CASSLNLRVAGGQETQYF.

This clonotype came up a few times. Here the CDR3 reads CASSPPTGFAPLHF. CDR3 in DNA: TGTGCCAGCAGCCCCCCGACAGGGTTTGCACCCCTCCACTTT. This chain links TRBV7-2 with TRBJ1-6; 7 bases are shared with TRBD1. Germline loops: CDR1 SGHTA, CDR2 FQGNSA. The CDR3 covers 14 residues. The trim removed 5 bases at V and 11 bases at J, leaving 9 bases unmatched.

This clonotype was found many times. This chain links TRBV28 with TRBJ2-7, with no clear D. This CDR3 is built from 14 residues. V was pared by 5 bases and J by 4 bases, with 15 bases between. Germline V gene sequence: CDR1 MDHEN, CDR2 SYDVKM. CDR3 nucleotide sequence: TGTGCCAGCAGTCCCTACTTGGAAACTTACGAGCAGTACTTC. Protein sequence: CASSPYLETYEQYF.

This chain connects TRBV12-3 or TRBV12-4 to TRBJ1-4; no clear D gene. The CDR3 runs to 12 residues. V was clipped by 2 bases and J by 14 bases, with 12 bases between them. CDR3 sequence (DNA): TGTGCCAGCAGTTTAAGGTCTGCCCGGCTGTTTTTT. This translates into CASSLRSARLFF.

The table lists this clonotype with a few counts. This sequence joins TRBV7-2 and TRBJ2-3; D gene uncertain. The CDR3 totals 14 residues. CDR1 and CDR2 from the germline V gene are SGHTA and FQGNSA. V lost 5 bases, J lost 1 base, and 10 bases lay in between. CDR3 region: CASSLRPGTDTQYF. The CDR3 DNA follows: TGTGCCAGCAGCCTCAGACCCGGCACAGATACGCAGTATTTT.

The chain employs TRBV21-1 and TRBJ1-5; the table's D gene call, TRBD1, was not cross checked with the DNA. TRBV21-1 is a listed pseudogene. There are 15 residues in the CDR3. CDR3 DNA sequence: TGTGCCAGCAGCAAAGAATGGGACAACAATCAGCCCCAGCATTTT. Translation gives CASSKEWDNNQPQHF.

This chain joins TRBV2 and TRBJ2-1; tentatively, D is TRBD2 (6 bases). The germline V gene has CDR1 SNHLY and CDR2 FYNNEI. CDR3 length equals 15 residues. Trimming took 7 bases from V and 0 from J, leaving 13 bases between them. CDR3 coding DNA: TGTGCCAGCAAAACCGGGAGTATCTCCTACAATGAGCAGTTCTTC. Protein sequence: CASKTGSISYNEQFF.

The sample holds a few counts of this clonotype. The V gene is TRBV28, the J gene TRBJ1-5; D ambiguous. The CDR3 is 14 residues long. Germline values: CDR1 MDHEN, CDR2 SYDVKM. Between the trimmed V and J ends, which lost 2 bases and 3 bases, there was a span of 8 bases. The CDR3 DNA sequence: TGTGCCAGCAGTTTAGGGCAGTACAATCAGCCCCAGCATTTT. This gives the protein CASSLGQYNQPQHF.

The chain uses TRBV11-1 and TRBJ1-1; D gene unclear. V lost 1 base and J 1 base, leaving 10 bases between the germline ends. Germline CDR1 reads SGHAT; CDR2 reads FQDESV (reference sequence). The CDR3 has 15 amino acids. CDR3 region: CASSLGTARNTEAFF. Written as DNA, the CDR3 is TGTGCCAGCAGCTTAGGGACCGCTAGGAACACTGAAGCTTTCTTT.

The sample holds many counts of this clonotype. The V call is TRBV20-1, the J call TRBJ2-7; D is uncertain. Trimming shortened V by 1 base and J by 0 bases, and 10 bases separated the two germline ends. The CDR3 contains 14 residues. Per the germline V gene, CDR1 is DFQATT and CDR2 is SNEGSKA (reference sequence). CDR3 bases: TGCAGTGCTAGAGTTTCCCTGGGCTCCTACGAGCAGTACTTC. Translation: CSARVSLGSYEQYF.

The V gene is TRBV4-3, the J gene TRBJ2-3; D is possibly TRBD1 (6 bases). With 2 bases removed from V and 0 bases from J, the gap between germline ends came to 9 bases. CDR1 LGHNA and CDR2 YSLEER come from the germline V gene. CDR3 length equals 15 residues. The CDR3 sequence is CASSQTGFSTDTQYF. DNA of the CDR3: TGCGCCAGCAGCCAAACAGGGTTTAGCACAGATACGCAGTATTTT.

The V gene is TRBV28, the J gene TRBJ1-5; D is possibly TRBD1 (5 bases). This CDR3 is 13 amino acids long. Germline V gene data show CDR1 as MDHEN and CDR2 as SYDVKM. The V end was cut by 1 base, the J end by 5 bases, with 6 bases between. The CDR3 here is CASSLLGDQPQHF. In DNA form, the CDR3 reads TGTGCCAGCAGTTTATTGGGGGATCAGCCCCAGCATTTT.

In nucleotides, the CDR3 is TGTGCCAGCATCCCGGGGGCGGGGGGGACTGAAGCTTTCTTT. Its protein is CASIPGAGGTEAFF. The chain combines TRBV28 with TRBJ1-1; possibly TRBD1 for D (6 bases). Trimming removed 7 bases from V and 5 bases from J, with 17 bases in between. Germline CDR1 and CDR2: MDHEN and SYDVKM. This CDR3 comprises 14 residues.

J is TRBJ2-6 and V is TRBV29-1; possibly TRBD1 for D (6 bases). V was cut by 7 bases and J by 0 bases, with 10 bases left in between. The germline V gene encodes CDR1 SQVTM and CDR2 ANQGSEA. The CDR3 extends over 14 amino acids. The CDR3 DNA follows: TGCAGCGCCACAGGGAGCTCTGGGGCCAACGTCCTGACTTTC. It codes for CSATGSSGANVLTF.

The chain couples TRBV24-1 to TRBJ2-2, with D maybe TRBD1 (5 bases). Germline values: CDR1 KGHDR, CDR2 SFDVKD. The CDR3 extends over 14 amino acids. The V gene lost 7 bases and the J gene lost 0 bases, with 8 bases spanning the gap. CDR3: CATSQDTNTGELFF. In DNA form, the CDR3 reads TGTGCCACCAGCCAGGACACGAACACCGGGGAGCTGTTTTTT.

This chain's CDR3 is CASSPPSESETQYF. The CDR3 DNA follows: TGTGCCAGCTCACCCCCATCTGAGTCGGAGACCCAGTACTTC. The rearrangement links TRBV18 to TRBJ2-5; D is unclear. CDR1 is KGHSH and CDR2 is LQKENI in the germline V gene. V lost 3 bases and J 5 bases, leaving 13 bases between the germline ends. This CDR3 region has 14 residues.

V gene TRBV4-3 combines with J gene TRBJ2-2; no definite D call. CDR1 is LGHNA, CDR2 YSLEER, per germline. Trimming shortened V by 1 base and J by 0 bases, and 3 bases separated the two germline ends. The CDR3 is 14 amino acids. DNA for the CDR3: TGCGCCAGCAGCCAAGTTGCGAACACCGGGGAGCTGTTTTTT. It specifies CASSQVANTGELFF.

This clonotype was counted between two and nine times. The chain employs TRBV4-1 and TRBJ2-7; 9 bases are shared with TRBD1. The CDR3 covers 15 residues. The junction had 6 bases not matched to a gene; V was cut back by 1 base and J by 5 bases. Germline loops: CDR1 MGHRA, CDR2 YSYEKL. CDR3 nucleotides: TGCGCCAGCAGCCAAGGCCGGGACAGGGTCCACGAGCAGTACTTC. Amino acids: CASSQGRDRVHEQYF.

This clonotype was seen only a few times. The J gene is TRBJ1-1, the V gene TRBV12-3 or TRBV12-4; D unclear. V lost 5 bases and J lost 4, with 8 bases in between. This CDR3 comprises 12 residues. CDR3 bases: TGTGCCAGCAGTCCGAGATCCACTGAAGCTTTCTTT. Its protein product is CASSPRSTEAFF.

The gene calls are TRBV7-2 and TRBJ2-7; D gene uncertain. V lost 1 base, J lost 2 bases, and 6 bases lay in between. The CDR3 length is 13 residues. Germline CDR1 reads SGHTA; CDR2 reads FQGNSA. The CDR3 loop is CASSLEATYEQYF. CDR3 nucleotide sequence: TGTGCCAGCAGCTTAGAGGCAACCTACGAGCAGTACTTC.